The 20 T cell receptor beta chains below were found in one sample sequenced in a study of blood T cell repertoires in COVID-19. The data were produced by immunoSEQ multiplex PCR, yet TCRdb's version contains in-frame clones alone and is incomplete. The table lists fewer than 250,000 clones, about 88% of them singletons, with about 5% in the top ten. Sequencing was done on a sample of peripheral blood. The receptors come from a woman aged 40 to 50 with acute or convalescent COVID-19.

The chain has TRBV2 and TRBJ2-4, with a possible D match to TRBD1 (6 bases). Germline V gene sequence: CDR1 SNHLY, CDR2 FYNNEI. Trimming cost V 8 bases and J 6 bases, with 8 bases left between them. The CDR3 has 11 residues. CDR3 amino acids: CASLDRNIQYF. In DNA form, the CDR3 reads TGTGCCAGCCTGGACAGAAACATTCAGTACTTC.

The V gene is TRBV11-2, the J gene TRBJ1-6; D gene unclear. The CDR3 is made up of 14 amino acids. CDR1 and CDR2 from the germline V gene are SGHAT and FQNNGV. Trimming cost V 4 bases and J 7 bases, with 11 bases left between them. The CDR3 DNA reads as TGTGCCAGCAGCTATCGAGGAAGGAATTCACCCCTCCACTTT. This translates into CASSYRGRNSPLHF. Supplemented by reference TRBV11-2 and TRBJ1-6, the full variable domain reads EAGVAQSPRYKIIEKRQSVAFWCNPISGHATLYWYQQILGQGPKLLIQFQNNGVVDDSQLPKDRFSAERLKGVDSTLKIQPAKLEDSAVYLCASSYRGRNSPLHFGNGTRLTVT.

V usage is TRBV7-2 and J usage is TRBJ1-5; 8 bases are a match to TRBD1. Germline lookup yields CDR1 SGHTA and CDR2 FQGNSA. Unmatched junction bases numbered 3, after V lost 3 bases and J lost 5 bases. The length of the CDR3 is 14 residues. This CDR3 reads CASSFGRGHQPQHF. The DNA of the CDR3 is TGTGCCAGCAGCTTCGGCAGGGGGCATCAGCCCCAGCATTTT.

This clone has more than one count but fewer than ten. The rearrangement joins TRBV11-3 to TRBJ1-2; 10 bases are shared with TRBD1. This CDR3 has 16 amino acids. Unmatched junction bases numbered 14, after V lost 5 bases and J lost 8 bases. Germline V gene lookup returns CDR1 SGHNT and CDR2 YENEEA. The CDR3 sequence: CASSNRERQGAEGYTF. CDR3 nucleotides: TGTGCCAGCAGCAATAGAGAGAGACAGGGGGCGGAAGGCTACACCTTC.

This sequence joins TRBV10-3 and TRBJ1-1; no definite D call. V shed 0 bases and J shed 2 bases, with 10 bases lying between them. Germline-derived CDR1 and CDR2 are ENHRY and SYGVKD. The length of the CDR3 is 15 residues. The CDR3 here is CAISESVQVNTEAFF. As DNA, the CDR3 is TGTGCCATCAGTGAGTCTGTTCAGGTTAACACTGAAGCTTTCTTT.

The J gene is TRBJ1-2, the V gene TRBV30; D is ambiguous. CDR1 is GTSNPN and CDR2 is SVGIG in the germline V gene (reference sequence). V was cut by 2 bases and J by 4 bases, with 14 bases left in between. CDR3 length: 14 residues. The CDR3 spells CAWSSRVDLYGYTF. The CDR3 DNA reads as TGTGCCTGGAGTTCACGGGTCGACCTCTATGGCTACACCTTC.

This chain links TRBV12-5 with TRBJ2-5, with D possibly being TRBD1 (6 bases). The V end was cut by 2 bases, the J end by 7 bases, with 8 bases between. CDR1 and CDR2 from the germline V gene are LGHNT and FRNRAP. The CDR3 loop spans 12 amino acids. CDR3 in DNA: TGTGCTAGTGGTTTGCCCAGGGGGACCCAGTACTTC. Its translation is CASGLPRGTQYF.

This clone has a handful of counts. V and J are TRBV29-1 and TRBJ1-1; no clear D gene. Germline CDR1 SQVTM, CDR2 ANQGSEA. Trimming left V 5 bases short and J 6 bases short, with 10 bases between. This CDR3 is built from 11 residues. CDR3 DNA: TGCAGCGTTATGCGGGGAGCTGAAGCTTTCTTT. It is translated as CSVMRGAEAFF.

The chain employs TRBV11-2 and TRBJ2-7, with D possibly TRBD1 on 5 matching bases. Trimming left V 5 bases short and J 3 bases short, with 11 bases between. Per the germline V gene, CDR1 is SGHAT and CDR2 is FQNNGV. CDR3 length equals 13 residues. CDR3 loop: CASSLQGFYEQYV. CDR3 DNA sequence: TGTGCCAGCAGCCTCCAGGGTTTCTACGAGCAGTACGTC.

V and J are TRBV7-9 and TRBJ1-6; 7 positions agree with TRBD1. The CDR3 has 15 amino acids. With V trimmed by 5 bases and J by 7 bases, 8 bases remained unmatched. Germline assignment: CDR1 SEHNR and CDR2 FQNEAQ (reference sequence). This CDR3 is CASSAMGDSNSPLHF. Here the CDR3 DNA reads TGTGCCAGCAGCGCAATGGGGGACAGCAATTCACCCCTCCACTTT.

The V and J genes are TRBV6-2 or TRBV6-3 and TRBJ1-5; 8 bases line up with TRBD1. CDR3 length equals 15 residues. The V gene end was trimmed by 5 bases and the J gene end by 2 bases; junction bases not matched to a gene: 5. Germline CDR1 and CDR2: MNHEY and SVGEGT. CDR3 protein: CASSKTGVGNQPQHF. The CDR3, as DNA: TGTGCCAGCAGTAAGACAGGGGTGGGCAATCAGCCCCAGCATTTT.

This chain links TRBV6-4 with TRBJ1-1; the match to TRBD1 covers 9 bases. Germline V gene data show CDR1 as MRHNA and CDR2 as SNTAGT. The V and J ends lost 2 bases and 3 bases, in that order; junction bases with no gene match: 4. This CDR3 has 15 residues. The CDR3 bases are TGTGCCAGCAGTGACCGGGGACAGGGATACACTGAAGCTTTCTTT. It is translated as CASSDRGQGYTEAFF.

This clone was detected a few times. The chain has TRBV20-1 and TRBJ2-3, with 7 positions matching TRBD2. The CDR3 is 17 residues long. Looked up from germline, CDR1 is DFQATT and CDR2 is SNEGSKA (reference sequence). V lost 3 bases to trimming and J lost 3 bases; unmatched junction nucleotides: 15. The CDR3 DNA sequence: TGCAGTGCTAGTCCTTCTTCGCGGGGGTCCGGGACAGATACGCAGTATTTT. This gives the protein CSASPSSRGSGTDTQYF.

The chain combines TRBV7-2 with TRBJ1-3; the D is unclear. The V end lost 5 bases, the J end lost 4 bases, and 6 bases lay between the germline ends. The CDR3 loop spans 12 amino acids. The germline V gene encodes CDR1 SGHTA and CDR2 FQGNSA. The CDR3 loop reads CASSPSGNTIYF. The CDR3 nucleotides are TGTGCCAGCAGCCCGTCCGGAAACACCATATATTTT.

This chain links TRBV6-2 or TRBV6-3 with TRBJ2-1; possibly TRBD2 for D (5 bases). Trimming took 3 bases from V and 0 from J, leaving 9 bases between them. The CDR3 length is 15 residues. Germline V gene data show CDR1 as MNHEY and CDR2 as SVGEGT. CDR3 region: CASSYSTNSYNEQFF. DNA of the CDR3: TGTGCCAGCAGTTATTCGACTAACTCCTACAATGAGCAGTTCTTC.

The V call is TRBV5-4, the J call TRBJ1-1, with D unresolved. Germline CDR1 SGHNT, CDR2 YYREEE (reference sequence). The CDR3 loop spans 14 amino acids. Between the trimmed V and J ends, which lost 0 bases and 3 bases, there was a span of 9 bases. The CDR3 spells CASSLVHQDTEAFF. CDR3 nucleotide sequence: TGTGCCAGCAGCTTGGTCCACCAGGACACTGAAGCTTTCTTT.

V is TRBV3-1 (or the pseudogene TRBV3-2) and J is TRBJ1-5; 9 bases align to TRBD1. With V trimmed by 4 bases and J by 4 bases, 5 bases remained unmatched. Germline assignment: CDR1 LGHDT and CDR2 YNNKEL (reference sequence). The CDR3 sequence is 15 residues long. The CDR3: CASSRGTGRNQPQHF. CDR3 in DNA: TGTGCCAGCAGCCGAGGGACAGGGCGGAATCAGCCCCAGCATTTT.

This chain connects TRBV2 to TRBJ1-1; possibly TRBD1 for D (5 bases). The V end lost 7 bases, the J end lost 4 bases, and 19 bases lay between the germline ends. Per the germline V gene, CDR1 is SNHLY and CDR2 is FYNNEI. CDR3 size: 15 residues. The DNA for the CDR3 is TGTGCCAGCATAGGTGATAGGTTGGGGGGCACTGAAGCTTTCTTT. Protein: CASIGDRLGGTEAFF.

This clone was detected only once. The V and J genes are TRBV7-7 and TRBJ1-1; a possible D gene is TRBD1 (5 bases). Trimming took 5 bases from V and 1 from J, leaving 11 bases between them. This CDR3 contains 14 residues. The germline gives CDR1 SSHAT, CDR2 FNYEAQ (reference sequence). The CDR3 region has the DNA TGTGCCAGCAGCCCACCAACAGGGAACACTGAAGCTTTCTTT. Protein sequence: CASSPPTGNTEAFF. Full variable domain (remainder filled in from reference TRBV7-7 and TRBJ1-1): GAGVSQSPRYKVTKRGQDVTLRCDPISSHATLYWYQQALGQGPEFLTYFNYEAQPDKSGLPSDRFSAERPEGSISTLTIQRTEQRDSAMYRCASSPPTGNTEAFFGQGTRLTVV.

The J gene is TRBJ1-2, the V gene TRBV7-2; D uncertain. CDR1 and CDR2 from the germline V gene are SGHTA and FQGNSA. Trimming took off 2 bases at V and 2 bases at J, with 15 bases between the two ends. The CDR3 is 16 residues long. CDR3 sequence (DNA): TGTGCCAGCAGCTTACTGTTGGGAGGAAGCAACTATGGCTACACCTTC. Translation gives CASSLLLGGSNYGYTF. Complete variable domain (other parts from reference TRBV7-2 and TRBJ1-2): GAGVSQSPSNKVTEKGKDVELRCDPISGHTALYWYRQSLGQGLEFLIYFQGNSAPDKSGLPSDRFSAERTGGSVSTLTIQRTQQEDSAVYLCASSLLLGGSNYGYTFGSGTRLTVV.